This T cell receptor (beta chain) is drawn from a study of blood T cell repertoires in COVID-19. Original analysis: It was from reference gene primer amplification that nucleated cell counts were estimated. Profiled with immunoSEQ multiplex PCR; TCRdb holds only in-frame clones, not every one. V and J calls plus clone size are reproduced from that table; the DNA served to infer D and trimming. The repertoire holds just over 250,000 clones, with 91% as singletons. CDR1 SGHRS and CDR2 YFSETQ come from the germline V gene. This CDR3 has 16 amino acids. V was pared by 0 bases and J by 0 bases, with 12 bases between. Seattle patients were enrolled while actively infected and followed longitudinally.

The sequenced material came from peripheral blood. The rearrangement joins TRBV5-1 to TRBJ1-1; possible D gene TRBD1, 5 bases. This TCR derives from a person aged 18 to 35 with COVID-19, enrolled during active disease. The CDR3, as DNA: TGCGCCAGCAGCTTGGGGATCGGGGGGATGAACACTGAAGCTTTCTTT. Translating it yields CASSLGIGGMNTEAFF.